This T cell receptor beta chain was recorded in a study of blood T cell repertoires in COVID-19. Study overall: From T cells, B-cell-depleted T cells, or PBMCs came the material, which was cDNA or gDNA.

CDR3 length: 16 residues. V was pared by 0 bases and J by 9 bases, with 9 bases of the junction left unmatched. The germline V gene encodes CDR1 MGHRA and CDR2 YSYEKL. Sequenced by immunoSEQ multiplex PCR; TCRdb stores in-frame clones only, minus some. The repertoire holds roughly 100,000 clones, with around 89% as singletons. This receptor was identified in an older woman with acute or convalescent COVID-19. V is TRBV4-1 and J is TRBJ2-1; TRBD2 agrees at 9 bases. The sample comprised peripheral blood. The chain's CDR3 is CASSQDGGRADREQFF. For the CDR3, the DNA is TGCGCCAGCAGCCAAGATGGCGGGAGGGCGGACCGTGAGCAGTTCTTC.